The clone carrying this TCR beta chain was recorded a few times. This sample is part of a study of blood T cell repertoires in COVID-19. The method was immunoSEQ multiplex PCR; TCRdb's version includes in-frame clones alone and lacks a portion of them. Of around 160,000 clones listed, 85% to 90% are singletons. V lost 6 bases, J lost 1 base, and 6 bases stayed unmatched. CDR3 length: 14 residues. CDR1 and CDR2 (germline): KGHSH, LQKENI. Sequences were obtained from peripheral blood. The V call is TRBV18, the J call TRBJ2-7; 7 nucleotides agree with TRBD2. The sequence came from a man older than 75 with acute or convalescent COVID-19. CDR3 in DNA: TGTGCCAGCTCGCTCGGCGGGGGATCCTACGAGCAGTACTTC. This sequence encodes CASSLGGGSYEQYF.